This T cell receptor beta chain is drawn from a study of T cells in Graves' hyperthyroidism and ophthalmopathy. TCR beta CDR3 regions were amplified from RNA transcripts. In the first-round RT-PCR of the TCR CDR3, the HTBI primer set was used. TCRdb fed the multiplex PCR reads into MiXCR, producing one record per CDR3 protein. The table shows hundreds of thousands of distinct CDR3 sequences, with roughly 15% occurring only once. Whole-study results and caveats: The blood repertoire included most of the expanded thyroid clonotypes above 0.001. Ophthalmopathy onset followed model prediction by a median approximately six months.

This clonotype showed up many times. Its antigen is not identified. Exclusion followed for patients with uncontrolled infection, other autoimmune disease, pregnancy or lactation. V lost 0 bases and J lost 7, with 12 bases in between. The germline gives CDR1 GTSNPN, CDR2 SVGIG (reference sequence). The CDR3 spans 13 residues. The V gene is TRBV30, the J gene TRBJ1-2; maybe TRBD1 (5 bases). The source material was blood. The receptor's source is a woman in her forties or fifties with Graves' ophthalmopathy. CDR3 region: CAWSVGVDGGYTF. CDR3 in DNA: TGTGCCTGGAGTGTAGGGGTGGACGGTGGCTACACCTTC. The variable domain in full, completed from reference TRBV30 and TRBJ1-2, reads SQTIHQWPATLVQPVGSPLSLECTVEGTSNPNLYWYRQAAGRGLQLLFYSVGIGQISSEVPQNLSASRPQDRQFILSSKKLLLSDSGFYLCAWSVGVDGGYTFGSGTRLTVV.